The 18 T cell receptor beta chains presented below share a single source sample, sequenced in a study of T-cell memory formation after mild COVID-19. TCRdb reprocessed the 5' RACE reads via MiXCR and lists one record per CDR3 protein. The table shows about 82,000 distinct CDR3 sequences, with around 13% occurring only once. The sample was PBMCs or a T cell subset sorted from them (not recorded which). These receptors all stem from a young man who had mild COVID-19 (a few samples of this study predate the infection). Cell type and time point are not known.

The CDR3 protein is CASGDREYTGANVLTF. Written as DNA, the CDR3 is TGTGCCAGCGGGGACAGGGAGTATACTGGGGCCAACGTCCTGACTTTC. The gene calls are TRBV6-2 or TRBV6-3 and TRBJ2-6, with 9 bases that match TRBD1. Germline V CDR1 and CDR2: MNHEY, SVGEGT. The CDR3 is 16 amino acids. V trimming: 8 bases; J trimming: 2 bases; junction bases outside the gene matches: 7.

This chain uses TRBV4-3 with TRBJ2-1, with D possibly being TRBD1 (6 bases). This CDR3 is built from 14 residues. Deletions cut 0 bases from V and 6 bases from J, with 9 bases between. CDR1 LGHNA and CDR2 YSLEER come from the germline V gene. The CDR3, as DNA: TGCGCCAGCAGCCAAGAATGGGGGCGCAATGAGCAGTTCTTC. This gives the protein CASSQEWGRNEQFF.

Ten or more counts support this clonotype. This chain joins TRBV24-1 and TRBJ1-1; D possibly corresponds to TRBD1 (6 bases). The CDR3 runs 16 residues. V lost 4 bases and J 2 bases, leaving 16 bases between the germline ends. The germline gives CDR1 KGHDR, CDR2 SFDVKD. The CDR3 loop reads CATSDTGGGPNTEAFF. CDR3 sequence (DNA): TGTGCCACCAGTGACACTGGGGGGGGGCCCAACACTGAAGCTTTCTTT.

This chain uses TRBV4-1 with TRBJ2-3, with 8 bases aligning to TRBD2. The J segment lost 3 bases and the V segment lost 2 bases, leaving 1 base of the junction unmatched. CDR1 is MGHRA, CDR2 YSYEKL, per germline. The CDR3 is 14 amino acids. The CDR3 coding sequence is TGCGCCAGCAGCCAACCGGGGGGGACAGATACGCAGTATTTT. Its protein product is CASSQPGGTDTQYF.

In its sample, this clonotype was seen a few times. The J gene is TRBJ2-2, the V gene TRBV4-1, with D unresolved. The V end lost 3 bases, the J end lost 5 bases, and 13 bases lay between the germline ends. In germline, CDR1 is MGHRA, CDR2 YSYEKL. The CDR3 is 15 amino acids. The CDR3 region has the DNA TGCGCCAGCAGCCAGGGCGATTTTGGAACCGGGGAGCTGTTTTTT. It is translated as CASSQGDFGTGELFF.

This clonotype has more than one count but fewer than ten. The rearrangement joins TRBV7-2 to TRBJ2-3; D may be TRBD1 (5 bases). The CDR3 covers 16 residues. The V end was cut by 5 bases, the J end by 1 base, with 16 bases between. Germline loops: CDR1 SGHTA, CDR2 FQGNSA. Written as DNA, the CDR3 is TGTGCCAGCAGCCTGGGCCCAGGGCCCGGCACAGATACGCAGTATTTT. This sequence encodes CASSLGPGPGTDTQYF. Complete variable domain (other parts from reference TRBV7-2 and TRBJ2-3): GAGVSQSPSNKVTEKGKDVELRCDPISGHTALYWYRQSLGQGLEFLIYFQGNSAPDKSGLPSDRFSAERTGGSVSTLTIQRTQQEDSAVYLCASSLGPGPGTDTQYFGPGTRLTVL.

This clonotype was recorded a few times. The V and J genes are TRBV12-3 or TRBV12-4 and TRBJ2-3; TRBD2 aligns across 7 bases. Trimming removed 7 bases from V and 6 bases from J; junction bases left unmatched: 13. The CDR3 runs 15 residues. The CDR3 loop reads CASIPTWSGVDTQYF. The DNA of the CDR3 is TGTGCCAGCATCCCGACCTGGAGCGGGGTGGATACGCAGTATTTT.

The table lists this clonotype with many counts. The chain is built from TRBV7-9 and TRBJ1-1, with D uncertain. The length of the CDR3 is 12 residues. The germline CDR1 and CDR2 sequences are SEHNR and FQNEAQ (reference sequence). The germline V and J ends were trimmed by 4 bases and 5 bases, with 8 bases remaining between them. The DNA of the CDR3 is TGTGCCAGCAGCTCGGGTGGTACTGAAGCTTTCTTT. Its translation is CASSSGGTEAFF.

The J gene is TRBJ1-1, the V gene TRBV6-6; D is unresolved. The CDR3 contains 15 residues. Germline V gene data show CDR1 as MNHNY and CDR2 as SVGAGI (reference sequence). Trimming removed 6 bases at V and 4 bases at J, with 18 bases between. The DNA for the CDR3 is TGTGCCAGCAGCTTGTCGGGTGTGGAACCCACTGAAGCTTTCTTT. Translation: CASSLSGVEPTEAFF.

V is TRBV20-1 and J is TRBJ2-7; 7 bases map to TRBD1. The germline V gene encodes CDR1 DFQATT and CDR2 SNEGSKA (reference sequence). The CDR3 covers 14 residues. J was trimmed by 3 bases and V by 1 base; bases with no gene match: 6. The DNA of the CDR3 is TGCAGTGCTAGAGGTGACAGGGTTGGCTACGAGCAGTACGTC. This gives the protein CSARGDRVGYEQYV.

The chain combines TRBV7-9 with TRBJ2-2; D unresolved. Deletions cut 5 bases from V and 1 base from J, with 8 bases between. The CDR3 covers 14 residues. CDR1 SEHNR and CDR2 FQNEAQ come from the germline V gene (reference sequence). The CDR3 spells CASSDSGNTGELFF. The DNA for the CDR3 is TGTGCCAGCAGCGATAGTGGGAACACCGGGGAGCTGTTTTTT.

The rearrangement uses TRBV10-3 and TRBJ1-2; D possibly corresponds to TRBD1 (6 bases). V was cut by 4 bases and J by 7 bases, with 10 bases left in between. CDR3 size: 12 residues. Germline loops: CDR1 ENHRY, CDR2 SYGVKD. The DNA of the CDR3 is TGTGCCATCAGTGTACGAGGGGGTGGCTACACCTTC. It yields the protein CAISVRGGGYTF.

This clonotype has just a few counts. The CDR3 loop is CASSQESRPHQPQHF. DNA of the CDR3: TGTGCCAGCAGCCAAGAGTCCCGGCCGCATCAGCCCCAGCATTTT. The chain couples TRBV4-2 to TRBJ1-5; D unclear. The CDR3 consists of 15 residues. V was cut by 0 bases and J by 5 bases, with 11 bases left in between. CDR1 is LGHNA and CDR2 is YNFKEQ in the germline V gene.

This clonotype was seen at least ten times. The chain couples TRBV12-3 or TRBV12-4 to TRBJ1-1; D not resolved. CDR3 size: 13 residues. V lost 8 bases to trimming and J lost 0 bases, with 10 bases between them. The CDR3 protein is CASQLTLNTEAFF. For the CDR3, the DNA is TGTGCCAGCCAACTTACCTTGAACACTGAAGCTTTCTTT.

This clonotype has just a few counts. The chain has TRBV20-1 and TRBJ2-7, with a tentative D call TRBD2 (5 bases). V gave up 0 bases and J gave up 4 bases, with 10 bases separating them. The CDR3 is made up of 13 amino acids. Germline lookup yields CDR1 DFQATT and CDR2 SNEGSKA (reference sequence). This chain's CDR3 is CSARDLGEYEQYV. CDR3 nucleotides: TGCAGTGCTAGAGATCTCGGGGAGTACGAGCAGTACGTC.

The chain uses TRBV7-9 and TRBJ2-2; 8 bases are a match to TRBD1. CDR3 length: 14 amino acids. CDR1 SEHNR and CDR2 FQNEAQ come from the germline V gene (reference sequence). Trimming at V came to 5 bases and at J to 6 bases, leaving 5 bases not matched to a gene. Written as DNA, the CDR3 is TGTGCCAGCAGCATCGTACAGGGGGCCGGGGAGCTGTTTTTT. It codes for CASSIVQGAGELFF.

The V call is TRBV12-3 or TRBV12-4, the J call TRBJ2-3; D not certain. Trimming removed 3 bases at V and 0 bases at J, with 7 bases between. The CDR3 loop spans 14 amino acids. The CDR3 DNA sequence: TGTGCCAGCAGTTTTGCAGAAAGCACAGATACGCAGTATTTT. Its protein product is CASSFAESTDTQYF.

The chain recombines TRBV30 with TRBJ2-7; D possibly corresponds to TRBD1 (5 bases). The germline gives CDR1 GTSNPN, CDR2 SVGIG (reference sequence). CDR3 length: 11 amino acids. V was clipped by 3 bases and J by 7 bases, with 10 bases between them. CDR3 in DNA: TGTGCCTGGAGAGCAGGGCAAGAGCAGTACTTC. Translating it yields CAWRAGQEQYF.